A selection of T cell receptor beta chains follows, all from one sample in a study of beta chain features in type 1 diabetes. TCRdb keeps only in-frame clones here, not all; method: immunoSEQ multiplex PCR. The data show hundreds of thousands of clones, roughly an eighth seen once. Material for sequencing was naive CD4+ T cells from blood. These receptors were obtained from a man between 18 and 29 years old with type 1 diabetes. Each CDR3 is given with its conserved first and last residue. The order of the fields is CDR3 length, V gene, J gene, CDR3 protein.

>16|TRBV5-8|TRBJ2-3
CASSRPTSGGTDTQYF
>14|TRBV7-2|TRBJ2-3
CASSYTRGTDTQYF
>13|TRBV25-1|TRBJ1-1
CASCLGLNTEAFF
>15|TRBV30|TRBJ2-7
CAWRSRDRGWGEQYF
>14|TRBV5-4|TRBJ2-1
CASSFSVSYNEQFF
>14|TRBV7-6|TRBJ2-1
CASSSRWGRDEQFF
>15|TRBV6-1|TRBJ1-1
CASILGQAGNTEAFF
>11|TRBV6-1|TRBJ1-2
CASGWDLGYTF
>14|TRBV6-5|TRBJ2-3
CASSLQGLADTQYF
>16|TRBV6-6|TRBJ1-2
CASSYSRRVANYGYTF
>15|TRBV29-1|TRBJ1-1
CSGNRGRRRDTEAFF
>12|TRBV5-6|TRBJ1-2
CASSLGNVWEFF
>13|TRBV11-3|TRBJ1-6
CASSRLYNSPLHF
>13|TRBV5-1|TRBJ2-7
CASSFGVSYEQYF
>14|TRBV29-1|TRBJ2-7
CSVVSGTESYEQYF
>15|TRBV6-5|TRBJ2-2
CASSPLAGEEGELFF
>13|TRBV14|TRBJ1-4
CASSQGRGEKLFF
>17|TRBV5-4|TRBJ2-3
CASSLAGGTGVPDTQYF
>11|TRBV20-1|TRBJ2-1
CSAPLANEQFF
>15|TRBV11-2|TRBJ2-5
CASSLGGEGRETQYF
>16|TRBV28|TRBJ2-6
CASSLLVGSGANVLTF
>17|TRBV19|TRBJ1-1
CASEGQGITLGRSEAFF
>14|TRBV2|TRBJ2-7
CASSFPGQGPVKYF
>13|TRBV21-1|TRBJ1-6
CASGNRHNSPLHF
>14|TRBV7-2|TRBJ2-7
CASSLVFDSYEQYF
>17|TRBV28|TRBJ1-2
CASSLPPGGGGNYGYTF
>13|TRBV2|TRBJ2-2
CASSVQGPGELFF
>16|TRBV30|TRBJ2-6
CAWKAGVSFGANVLTF
>13|TRBV14|TRBJ2-2
CASSQGLRRELFF
>14|TRBV11-2|TRBJ1-4
CASSSGTVLGKLFF